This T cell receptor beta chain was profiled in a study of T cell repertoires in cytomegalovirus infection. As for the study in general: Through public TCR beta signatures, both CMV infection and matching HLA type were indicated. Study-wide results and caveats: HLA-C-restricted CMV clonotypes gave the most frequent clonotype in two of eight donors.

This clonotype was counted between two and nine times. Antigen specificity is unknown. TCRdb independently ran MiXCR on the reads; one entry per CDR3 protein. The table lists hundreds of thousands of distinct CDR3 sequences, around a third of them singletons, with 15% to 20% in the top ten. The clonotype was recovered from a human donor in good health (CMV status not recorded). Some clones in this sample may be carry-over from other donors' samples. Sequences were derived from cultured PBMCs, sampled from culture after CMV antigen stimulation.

The CDR3: CASTERLVAGDTEAFF. The CDR3 DNA sequence: TGTGCCAGCACCGAGAGATTAGTAGCAGGGGACACTGAAGCTTTCTTT. The chain has TRBV2 and TRBJ1-1; D is possibly TRBD1 (6 bases). CDR1 SNHLY and CDR2 FYNNEI come from the germline V gene. The CDR3 totals 16 residues. Trimming took 7 bases from V and 3 from J, leaving 21 bases between them.